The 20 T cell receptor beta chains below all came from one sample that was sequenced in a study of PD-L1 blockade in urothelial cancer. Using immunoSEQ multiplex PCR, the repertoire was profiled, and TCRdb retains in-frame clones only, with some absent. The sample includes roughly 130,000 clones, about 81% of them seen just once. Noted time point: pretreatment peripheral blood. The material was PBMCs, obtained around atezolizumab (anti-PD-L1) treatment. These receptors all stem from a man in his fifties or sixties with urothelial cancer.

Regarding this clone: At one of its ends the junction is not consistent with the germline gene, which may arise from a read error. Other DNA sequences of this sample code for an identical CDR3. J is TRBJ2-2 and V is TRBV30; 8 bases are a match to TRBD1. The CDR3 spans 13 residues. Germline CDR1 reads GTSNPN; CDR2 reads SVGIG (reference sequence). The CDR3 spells CAWNPTGAGELFF. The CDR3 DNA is TGCGCCTGGAATCCGACAGGGGCCGGGGAGCTGTTTTTT.

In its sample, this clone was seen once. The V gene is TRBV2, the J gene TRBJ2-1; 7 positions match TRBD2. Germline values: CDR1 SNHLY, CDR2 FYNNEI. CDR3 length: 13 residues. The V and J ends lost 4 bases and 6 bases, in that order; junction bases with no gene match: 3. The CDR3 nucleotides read TGTGCCAGCAGTGCTGCGGGAGTCAATGAGCAGTTCTTC. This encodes CASSAAGVNEQFF.

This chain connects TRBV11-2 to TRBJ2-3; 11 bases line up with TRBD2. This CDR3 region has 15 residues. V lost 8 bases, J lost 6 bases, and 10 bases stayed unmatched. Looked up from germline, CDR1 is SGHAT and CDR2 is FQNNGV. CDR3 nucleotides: TGTGCCAGCGGTAGCGGGAGGGTTACGGCGGATACGCAGTATTTT. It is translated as CASGSGRVTADTQYF.

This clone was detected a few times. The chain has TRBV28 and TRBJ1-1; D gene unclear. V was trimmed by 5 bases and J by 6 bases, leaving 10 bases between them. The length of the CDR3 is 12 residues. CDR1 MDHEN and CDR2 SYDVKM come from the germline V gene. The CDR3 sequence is CASSGAGAEAFF. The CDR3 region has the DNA TGTGCCAGCAGTGGAGCGGGCGCTGAAGCTTTCTTT. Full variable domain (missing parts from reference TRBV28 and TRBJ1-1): DVKVTQSSRYLVKRTGEKVFLECVQDMDHENMFWYRQDPGLGLRLIYFSYDVKMKEKGDIPEGYSVSREKKERFSLILESASTNQTSMYLCASSGAGAEAFFGQGTRLTVV.

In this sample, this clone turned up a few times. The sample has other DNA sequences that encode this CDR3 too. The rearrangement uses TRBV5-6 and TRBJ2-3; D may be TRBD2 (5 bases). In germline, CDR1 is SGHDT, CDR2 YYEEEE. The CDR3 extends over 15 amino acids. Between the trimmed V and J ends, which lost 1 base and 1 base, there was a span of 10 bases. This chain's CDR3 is CASSLSGSGTDTQYF. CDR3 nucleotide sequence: TGTGCCAGCAGCTTGAGTGGGAGTGGCACAGATACGCAGTATTTT.

CDR3 nucleotide sequence: TGTGCCAGCAGCTTAGCGGGGACTAGCGGGCGCTACTCCTACGAGCAGTACTTC. This gives the protein CASSLAGTSGRYSYEQYF. The rearrangement links TRBV11-2 to TRBJ2-7; 12 nucleotides line up with TRBD2. This CDR3 contains 18 residues. The germline V gene encodes CDR1 SGHAT and CDR2 FQNNGV. The J segment lost 0 bases and the V segment lost 1 base, leaving 7 bases of the junction unmatched.

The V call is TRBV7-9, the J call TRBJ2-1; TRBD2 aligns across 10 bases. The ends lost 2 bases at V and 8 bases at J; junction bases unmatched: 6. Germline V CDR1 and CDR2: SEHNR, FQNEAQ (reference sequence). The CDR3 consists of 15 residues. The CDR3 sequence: CASSLSSGRIYEQFF. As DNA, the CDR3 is TGTGCCAGCAGCTTATCTAGCGGGAGAATATATGAGCAGTTCTTC.

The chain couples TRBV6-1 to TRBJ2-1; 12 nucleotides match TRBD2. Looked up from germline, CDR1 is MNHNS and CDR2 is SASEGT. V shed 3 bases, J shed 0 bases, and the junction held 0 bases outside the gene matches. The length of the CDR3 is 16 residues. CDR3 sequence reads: CASSETSGSSYNEQFF. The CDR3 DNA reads TGTGCCAGCAGTGAGACTAGCGGGAGCTCCTACAATGAGCAGTTCTTC.

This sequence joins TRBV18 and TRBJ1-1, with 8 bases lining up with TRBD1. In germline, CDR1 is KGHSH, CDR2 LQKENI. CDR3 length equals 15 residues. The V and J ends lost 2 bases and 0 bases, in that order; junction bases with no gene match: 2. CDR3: CASSPTGGMNTEAFF. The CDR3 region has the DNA TGTGCCAGCTCACCAACAGGGGGAATGAACACTGAAGCTTTCTTT.

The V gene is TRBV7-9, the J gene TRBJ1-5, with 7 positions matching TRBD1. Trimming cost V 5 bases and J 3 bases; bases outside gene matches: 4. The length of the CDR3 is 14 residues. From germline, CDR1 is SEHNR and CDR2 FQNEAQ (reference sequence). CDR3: CASSAGTDNQPQHF. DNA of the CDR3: TGTGCCAGCAGCGCCGGGACAGACAATCAGCCCCAGCATTTT.

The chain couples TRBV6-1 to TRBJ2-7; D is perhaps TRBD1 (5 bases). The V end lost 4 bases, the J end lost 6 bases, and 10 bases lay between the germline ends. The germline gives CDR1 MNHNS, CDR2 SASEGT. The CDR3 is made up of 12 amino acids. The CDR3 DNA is TGTGCCAGCAGTGTCCCTACAGGCGAGCAGTACTTC. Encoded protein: CASSVPTGEQYF.

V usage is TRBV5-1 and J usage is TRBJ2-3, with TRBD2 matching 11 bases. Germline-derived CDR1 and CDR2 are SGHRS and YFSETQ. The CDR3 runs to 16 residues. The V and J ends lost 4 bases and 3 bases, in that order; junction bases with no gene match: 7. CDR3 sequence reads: CASSRQLAGVTDTQYF. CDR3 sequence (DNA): TGCGCCAGCAGCCGCCAACTAGCGGGAGTTACAGATACGCAGTATTTT. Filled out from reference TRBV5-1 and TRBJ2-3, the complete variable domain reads KAGVTQTPRYLIKTRGQQVTLSCSPISGHRSVSWYQQTPGQGLQFLFEYFSETQRNKGNFPGRFSGRQFSNSRSEMNVSTLELGDSALYLCASSRQLAGVTDTQYFGPGTRLTVL.

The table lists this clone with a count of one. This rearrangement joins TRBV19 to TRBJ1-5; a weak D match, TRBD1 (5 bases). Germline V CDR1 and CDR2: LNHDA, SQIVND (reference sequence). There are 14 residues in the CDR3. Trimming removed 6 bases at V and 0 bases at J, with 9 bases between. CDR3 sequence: CASRDKYSNQPQHF. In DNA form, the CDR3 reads TGTGCCAGTAGGGACAAATATAGCAATCAGCCCCAGCATTTT. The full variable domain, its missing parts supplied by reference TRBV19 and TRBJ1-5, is DGGITQSPKYLFRKEGQNVTLSCEQNLNHDAMYWYRQDPGQGLRLIYYSQIVNDFQKGDIAEGYSVSREKKESFPLTVTSAQKNPTAFYLCASRDKYSNQPQHFGDGTRLSIL.

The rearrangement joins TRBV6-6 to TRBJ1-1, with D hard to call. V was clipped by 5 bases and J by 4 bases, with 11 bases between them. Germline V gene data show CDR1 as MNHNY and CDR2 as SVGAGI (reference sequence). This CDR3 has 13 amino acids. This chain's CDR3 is CASSTSGSTEAFF. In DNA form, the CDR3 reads TGTGCCAGCAGTACCTCTGGGAGCACTGAAGCTTTCTTT.

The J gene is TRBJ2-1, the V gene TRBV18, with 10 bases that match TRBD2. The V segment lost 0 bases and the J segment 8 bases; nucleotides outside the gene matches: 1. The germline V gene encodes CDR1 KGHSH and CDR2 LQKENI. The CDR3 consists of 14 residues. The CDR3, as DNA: TGTGCCAGCTCACCACCTAGCGGGAGGCATGAGCAGTTCTTC. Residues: CASSPPSGRHEQFF.

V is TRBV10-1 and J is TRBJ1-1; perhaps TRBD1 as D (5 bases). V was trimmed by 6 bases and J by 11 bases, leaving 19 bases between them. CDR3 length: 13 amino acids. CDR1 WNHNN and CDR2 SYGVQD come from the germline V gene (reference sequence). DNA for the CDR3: TGCGCCAGCAGGCCGAACGGGGGACGGTTCGCTTTCTTT. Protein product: CASRPNGGRFAFF.

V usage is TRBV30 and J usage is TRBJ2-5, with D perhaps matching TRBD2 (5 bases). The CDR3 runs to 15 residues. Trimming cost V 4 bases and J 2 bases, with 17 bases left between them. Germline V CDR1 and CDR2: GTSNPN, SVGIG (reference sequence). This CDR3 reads CAWTRGMGDQETQYF. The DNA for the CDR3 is TGTGCCTGGACCCGAGGGATGGGAGATCAAGAGACCCAGTACTTC.

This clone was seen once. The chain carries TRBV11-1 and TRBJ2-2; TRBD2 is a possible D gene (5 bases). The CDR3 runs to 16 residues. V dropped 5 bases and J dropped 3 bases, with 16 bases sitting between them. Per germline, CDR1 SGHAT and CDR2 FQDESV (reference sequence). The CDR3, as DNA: TGTGCCAGCAGCCGGAGGAGTAGCGAGGACACCGGGGAGCTGTTTTTT. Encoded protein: CASSRRSSEDTGELFF.

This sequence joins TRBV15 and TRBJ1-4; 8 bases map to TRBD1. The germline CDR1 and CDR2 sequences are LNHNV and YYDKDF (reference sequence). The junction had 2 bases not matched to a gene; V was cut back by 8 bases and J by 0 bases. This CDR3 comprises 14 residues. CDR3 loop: CATLTGATNEKLFF. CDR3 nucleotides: TGTGCCACCCTGACAGGGGCAACTAATGAAAAACTGTTTTTT.

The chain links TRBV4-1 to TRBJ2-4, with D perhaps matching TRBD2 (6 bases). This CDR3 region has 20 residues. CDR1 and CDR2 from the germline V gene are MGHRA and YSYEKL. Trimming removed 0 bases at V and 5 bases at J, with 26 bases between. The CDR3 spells CASSQDSAGLATLWENIQYF. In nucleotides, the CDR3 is TGCGCCAGCAGCCAAGATAGTGCTGGTCTAGCGACCTTATGGGAAAACATTCAGTACTTC.